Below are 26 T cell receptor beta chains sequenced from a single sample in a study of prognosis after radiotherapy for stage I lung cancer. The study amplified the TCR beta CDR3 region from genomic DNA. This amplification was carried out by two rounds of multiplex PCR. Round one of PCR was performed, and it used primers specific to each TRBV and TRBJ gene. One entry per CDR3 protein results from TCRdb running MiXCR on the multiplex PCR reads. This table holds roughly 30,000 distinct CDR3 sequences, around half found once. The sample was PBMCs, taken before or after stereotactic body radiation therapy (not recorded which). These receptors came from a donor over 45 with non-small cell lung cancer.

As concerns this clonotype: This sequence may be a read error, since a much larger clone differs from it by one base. The CDR3 DNA is TGTGCCAGCAGCCCCCGGGACCGGTCGCCCATTAAGTACTTC. This encodes CASSPRDRSPIKYF. The chain carries TRBV7-2 and TRBJ2-4, with D possibly called TRBD1 or TRBD2 (5 bases each). The CDR3 sequence is 14 residues long. The germline V gene has CDR1 SGHTA and CDR2 FQGNSA.

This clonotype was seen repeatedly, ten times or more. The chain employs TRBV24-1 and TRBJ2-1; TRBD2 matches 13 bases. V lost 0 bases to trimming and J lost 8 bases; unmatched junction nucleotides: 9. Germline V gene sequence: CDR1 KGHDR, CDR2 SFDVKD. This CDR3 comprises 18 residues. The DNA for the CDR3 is TGTGCCACCAGTGATTTGCCTGGACTAGCGGGAGAAGGCGATGAGCAGTTCTTC. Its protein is CATSDLPGLAGEGDEQFF.

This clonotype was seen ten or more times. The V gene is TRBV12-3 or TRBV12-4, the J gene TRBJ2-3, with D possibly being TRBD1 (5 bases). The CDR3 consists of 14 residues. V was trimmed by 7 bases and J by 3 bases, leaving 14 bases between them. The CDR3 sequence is CASNDRTRTDTQYF. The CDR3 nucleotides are TGTGCCAGCAACGACAGAACCAGGACAGATACGCAGTATTTT.

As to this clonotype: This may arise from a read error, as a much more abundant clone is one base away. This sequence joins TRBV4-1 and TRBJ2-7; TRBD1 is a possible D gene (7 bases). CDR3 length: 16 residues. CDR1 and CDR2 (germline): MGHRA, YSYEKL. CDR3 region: CASSLGQELAYYGQYF. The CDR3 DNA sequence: TGCGCCAGCAGCCTCGGACAGGAACTAGCCTACTACGGGCAGTACTTC.

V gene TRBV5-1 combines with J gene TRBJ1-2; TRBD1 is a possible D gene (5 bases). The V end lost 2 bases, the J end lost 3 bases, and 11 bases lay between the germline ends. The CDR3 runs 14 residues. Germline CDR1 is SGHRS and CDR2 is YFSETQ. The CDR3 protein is CASSLEQVDYGYTF. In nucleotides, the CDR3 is TGCGCCAGCAGCTTAGAACAGGTCGACTATGGCTACACCTTC.

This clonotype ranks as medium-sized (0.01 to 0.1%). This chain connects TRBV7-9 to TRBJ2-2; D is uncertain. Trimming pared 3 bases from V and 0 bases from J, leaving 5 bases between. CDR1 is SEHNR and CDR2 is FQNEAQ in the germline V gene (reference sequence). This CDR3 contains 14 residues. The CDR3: CASSFKANTGELFF. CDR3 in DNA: TGTGCCAGCAGCTTTAAGGCGAACACCGGGGAGCTGTTTTTT.

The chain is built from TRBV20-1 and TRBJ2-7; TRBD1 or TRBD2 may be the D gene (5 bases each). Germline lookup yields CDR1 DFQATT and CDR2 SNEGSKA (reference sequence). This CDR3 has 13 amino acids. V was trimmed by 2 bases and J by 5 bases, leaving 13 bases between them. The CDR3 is CSARQGDLDEQYF. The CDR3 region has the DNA TGCAGTGCTAGACAGGGAGATCTCGACGAGCAGTACTTC.

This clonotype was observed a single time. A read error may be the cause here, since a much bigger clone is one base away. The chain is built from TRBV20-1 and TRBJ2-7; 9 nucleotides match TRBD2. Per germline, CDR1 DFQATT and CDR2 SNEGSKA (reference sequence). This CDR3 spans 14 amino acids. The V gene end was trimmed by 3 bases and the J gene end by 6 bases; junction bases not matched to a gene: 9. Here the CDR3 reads CSASALAGLVEQYF. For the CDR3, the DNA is TGCAGTGCTAGTGCTCTAGCGGGACTAGTCGAGCAGTACTTC.

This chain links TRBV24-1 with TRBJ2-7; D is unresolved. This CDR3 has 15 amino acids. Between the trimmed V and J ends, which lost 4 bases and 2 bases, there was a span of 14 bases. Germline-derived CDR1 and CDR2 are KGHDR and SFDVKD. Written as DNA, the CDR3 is TGTGCCACCAGTGACCCAGCTAGGGATCCCTACGAGCAGTACTTC. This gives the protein CATSDPARDPYEQYF.

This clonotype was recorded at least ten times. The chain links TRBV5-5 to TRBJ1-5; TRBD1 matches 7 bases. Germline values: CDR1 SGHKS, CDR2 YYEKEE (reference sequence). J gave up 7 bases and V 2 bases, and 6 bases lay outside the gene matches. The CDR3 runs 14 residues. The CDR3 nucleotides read TGTGCCAGCAGCTTCGACCCAGGGGGGCAGCCCCAGCATTTT. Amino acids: CASSFDPGGQPQHF.

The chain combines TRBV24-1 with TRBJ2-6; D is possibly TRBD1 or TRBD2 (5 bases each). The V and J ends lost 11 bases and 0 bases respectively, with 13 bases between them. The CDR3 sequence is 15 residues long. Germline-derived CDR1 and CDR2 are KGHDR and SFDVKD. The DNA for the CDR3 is TGTGCCATCGGGACCTCCTACTCTGGGGCCAACGTCCTGACTTTC. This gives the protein CAIGTSYSGANVLTF.

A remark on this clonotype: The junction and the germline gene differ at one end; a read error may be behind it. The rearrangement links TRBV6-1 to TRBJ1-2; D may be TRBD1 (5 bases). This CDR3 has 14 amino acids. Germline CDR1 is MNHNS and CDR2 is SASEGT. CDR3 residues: CAATRDPGPYVYTF. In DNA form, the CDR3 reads TGTGCCGCCACTAGGGACCCAGGACCCTATGTCTACACCTTC.

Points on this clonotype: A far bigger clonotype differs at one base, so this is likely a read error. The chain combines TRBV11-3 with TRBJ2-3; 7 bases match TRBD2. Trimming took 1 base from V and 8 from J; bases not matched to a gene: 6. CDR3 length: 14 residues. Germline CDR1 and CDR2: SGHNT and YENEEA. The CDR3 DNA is TGTGCCAGCAGCTTAGGGGGGGGAGGGGTTACGCAGTATTTT. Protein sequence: CASSLGGGGVTQYF.

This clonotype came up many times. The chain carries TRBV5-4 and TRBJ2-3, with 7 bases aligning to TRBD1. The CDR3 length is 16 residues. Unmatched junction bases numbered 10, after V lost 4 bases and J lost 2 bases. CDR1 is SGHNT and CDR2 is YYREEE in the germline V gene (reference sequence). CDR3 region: CASSPLRDRNTDTQYF. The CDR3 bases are TGTGCCAGCAGCCCCCTCCGGGACAGAAACACAGATACGCAGTATTTT.

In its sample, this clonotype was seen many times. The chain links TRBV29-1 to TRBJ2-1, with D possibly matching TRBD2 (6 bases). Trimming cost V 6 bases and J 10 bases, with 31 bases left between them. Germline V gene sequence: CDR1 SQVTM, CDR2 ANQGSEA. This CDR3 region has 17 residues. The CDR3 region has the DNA TGCAGCGTGTTCGGGACTCGTTCGGGGACGCGAAATAGAGAGCAGTTCTTC. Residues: CSVFGTRSGTRNREQFF.

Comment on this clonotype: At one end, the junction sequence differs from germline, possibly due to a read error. CDR3 residues: CAISDSSGATGGTKYF. The CDR3 bases are TGTGCCATCAGTGACTCCTCCGGGGCCACGGGCGGGACCAAGTACTTC. J is TRBJ2-5 and V is TRBV10-3, with D perhaps TRBD2 (6 bases). Germline-derived CDR1 and CDR2 are ENHRY and SYGVKD. CDR3 length equals 16 residues.

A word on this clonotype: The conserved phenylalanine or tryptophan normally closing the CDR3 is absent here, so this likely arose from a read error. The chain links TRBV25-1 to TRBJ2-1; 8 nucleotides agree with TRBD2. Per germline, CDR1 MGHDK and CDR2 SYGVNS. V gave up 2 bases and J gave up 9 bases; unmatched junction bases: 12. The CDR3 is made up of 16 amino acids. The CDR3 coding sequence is TGTGCCAGCAGTGAACACCGGGGGGGAGGGTATGGTGAGCAGTTCTTA. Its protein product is CASSEHRGGGYGEQFL.

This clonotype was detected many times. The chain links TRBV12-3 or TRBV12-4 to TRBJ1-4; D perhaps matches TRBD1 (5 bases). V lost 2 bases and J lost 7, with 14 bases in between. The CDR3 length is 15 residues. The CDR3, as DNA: TGTGCCAGCAGTTTAAGGAGCAGGGCTGGTGAAAAACTGTTTTTT. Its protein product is CASSLRSRAGEKLFF.

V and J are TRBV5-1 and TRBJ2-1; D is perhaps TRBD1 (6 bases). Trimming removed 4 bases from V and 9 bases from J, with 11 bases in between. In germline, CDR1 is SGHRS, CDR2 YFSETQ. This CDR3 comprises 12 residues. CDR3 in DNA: TGCGCCAGCAGCAGGGACAAACGTGAGCAGTTCTTC. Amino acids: CASSRDKREQFF.

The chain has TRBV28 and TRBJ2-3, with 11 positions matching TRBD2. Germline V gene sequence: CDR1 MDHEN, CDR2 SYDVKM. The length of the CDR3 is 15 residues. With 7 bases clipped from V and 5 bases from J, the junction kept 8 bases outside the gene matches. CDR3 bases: TGTGCCAGCATAAGTACTAGCGGGAGAGGAGATACGCAGTATTTT. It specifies CASISTSGRGDTQYF.

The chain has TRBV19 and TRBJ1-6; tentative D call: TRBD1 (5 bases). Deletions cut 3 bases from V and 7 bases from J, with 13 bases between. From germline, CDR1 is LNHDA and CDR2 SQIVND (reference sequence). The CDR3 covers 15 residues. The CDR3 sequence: CASSIGDSNNSPLHF. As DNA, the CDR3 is TGTGCCAGTAGTATCGGGGACTCGAACAATTCACCCCTCCACTTT.

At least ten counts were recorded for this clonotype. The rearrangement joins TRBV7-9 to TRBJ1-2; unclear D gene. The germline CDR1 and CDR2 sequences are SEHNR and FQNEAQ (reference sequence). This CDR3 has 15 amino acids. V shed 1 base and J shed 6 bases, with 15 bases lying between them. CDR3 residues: CASSLEGLGENGYTF. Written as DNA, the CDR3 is TGTGCCAGCAGCTTAGAGGGTCTCGGAGAGAATGGCTACACCTTC.

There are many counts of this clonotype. This chain's CDR3 is CASSLAGRSPLHF. In nucleotides, the CDR3 is TGCGCCAGCAGCTTGGCCGGGAGGTCACCCCTCCACTTT. The chain is built from TRBV5-1 and TRBJ1-6; D not certain. Germline V gene lookup returns CDR1 SGHRS and CDR2 YFSETQ. The germline V and J ends were trimmed by 0 bases and 10 bases, with 8 bases remaining between them. The CDR3 contains 13 residues.

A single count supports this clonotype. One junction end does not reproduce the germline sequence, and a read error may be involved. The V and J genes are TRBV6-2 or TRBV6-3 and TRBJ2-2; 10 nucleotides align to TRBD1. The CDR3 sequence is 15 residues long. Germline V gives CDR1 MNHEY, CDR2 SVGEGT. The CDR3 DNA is TGTGCCAGCAGTGGACGTGACAGGGGGCCCGGGGATCTGTTTTTT. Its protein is CASSGRDRGPGDLFF.

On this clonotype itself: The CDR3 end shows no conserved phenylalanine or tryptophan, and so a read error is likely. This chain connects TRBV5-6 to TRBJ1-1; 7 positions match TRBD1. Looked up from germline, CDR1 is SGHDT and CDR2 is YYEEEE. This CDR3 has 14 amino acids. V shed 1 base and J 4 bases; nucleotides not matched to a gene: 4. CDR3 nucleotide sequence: TGTGCCAGCAGCTTGCTCAGGGGGGCCACTGAAGCTTTCTCT. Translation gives CASSLLRGATEAFS.

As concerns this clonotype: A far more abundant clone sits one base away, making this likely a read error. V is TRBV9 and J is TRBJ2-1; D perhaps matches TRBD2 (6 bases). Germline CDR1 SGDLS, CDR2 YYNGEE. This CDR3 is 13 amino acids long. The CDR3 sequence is CASTAREYNDQFF. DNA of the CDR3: TGTGCCAGCACCGCGCGGGAATACAATGATCAGTTCTTC.